This is a list of T cell receptor beta chains from one sample in a study of glioma-infiltrating T cells after dendritic cell vaccination. Some clones are missing from TCRdb's copy, which holds only in-frame ones; the method was immunoSEQ multiplex PCR. The data show about 90,000 clones, about 83% seen once. The material was blood, obtained before dendritic cell vaccination. The receptors here all came from a human donor with glioblastoma. CDR3s include the opening cysteine and the closing phenylalanine or tryptophan. Each record gives: D gene, V gene, J gene, CDR3 protein, CDR3 DNA. D genes are given only for firm matches.

D gene: .
V gene: TRBV7-7
J gene: TRBJ1-5
CDR3 protein: CASSLDGSQPQHF
CDR3 DNA: TGTGCTAGCAGCTTAGATGGGAGTCAGCCCCAGCATTTT

D gene: .
V gene: TRBV5-1
J gene: TRBJ1-2
CDR3 protein: CASSLSSVGQTYGYTF
CDR3 DNA: TGCGCCAGCAGCTTGAGTTCTGTCGGACAGACCTATGGCTACACCTTC

D gene: TRBD1
V gene: TRBV18
J gene: TRBJ2-7
CDR3 protein: CASSPWDSLEQYF
CDR3 DNA: TGTGCCAGCTCACCTTGGGACAGCCTGGAGCAGTACTTC

D gene: TRBD1
V gene: TRBV19
J gene: TRBJ1-3
CDR3 protein: CASSIVRTGEGDTIYF
CDR3 DNA: TGTGCCAGTAGTATAGTAAGGACAGGGGAAGGGGACACCATATATTTT

D gene: TRBD1
V gene: TRBV7-2
J gene: TRBJ2-1
CDR3 protein: CASSQGQVGEQFF
CDR3 DNA: TGTGCCAGCAGCCAGGGACAGGTAGGTGAGCAGTTCTTC

D gene: .
V gene: TRBV5-8
J gene: TRBJ2-7
CDR3 protein: CASSPYSLPYEQYF
CDR3 DNA: TGTGCCAGCAGCCCGTACTCGCTCCCCTACGAGCAGTACTTC

D gene: TRBD1
V gene: TRBV27
J gene: TRBJ1-6
CDR3 protein: CASSPQGAESPLHF
CDR3 DNA: TGTGCCAGCAGCCCTCAGGGGGCGGAATCACCCCTCCACTTT

D gene: .
V gene: TRBV11-2
J gene: TRBJ2-7
CDR3 protein: CASSSNPGHFYEQYF
CDR3 DNA: TGTGCCAGCAGCTCAAACCCAGGACACTTCTACGAGCAGTACTTC

D gene: TRBD1
V gene: TRBV15
J gene: TRBJ1-1
CDR3 protein: CATSRTGAEGTEAFF
CDR3 DNA: TGTGCCACCAGCAGGACAGGGGCCGAGGGCACTGAAGCTTTCTTT

D gene: TRBD1
V gene: TRBV18
J gene: TRBJ1-1
CDR3 protein: CASSATGGSLTEAFF
CDR3 DNA: TGTGCCAGCTCAGCAACAGGGGGCTCTTTGACTGAAGCTTTCTTT